The present entry profiles one T cell receptor beta chain with its context. The sample is drawn from a study of CD8 T cells in Susac syndrome. Random hexamers were used to reverse transcribe the RNA input (about 0.5 to 1 ug). One entry per CDR3 protein, called by TCRdb with MiXCR from the immunoSEQ multiplex PCR reads. The table shows some 260,000 distinct CDR3 sequences, with roughly 81% occurring only once. In blood CD8+ and CD4+ T cells, TCR beta underwent sequencing. The CDR3 sequence is 15 residues long. Trimming cost V 5 bases and J 4 bases, with 14 bases left between them. The germline CDR1 and CDR2 sequences are SGHVS and FNYEAQ.

The V and J genes are TRBV7-6 and TRBJ2-2; maybe TRBD2 (5 bases). The sequenced material came from CD8+ T cells from PBMCs. This clonotype was sampled from a human donor with multiple sclerosis. The CDR3 DNA follows: TGTGCCAGCAGCCCCGAGGGCGGTTTCACCGGGGAGCTGTTTTTT. Translating it yields CASSPEGGFTGELFF.